Listed below are T cell receptor beta chains from one sample, sequenced in a study of shared T cell receptors in the human thymus. Method: immunoSEQ multiplex PCR; TCRdb's copy keeps in-frame clones and lacks some. The profile shows about 380,000 clones, approximately 95% of them singletons. The sequenced material came from thymocytes. These receptors all stem from a human donor. Each CDR3 is given with its conserved first and last residue.

j_gene,v_gene,CDR3aa
TRBJ2-5,TRBV6-1,CASSEGGTGQETQYF
TRBJ1-2,TRBV30,CAWRPGQEYGYTF
TRBJ2-1,TRBV6-1,CASRGSGTSYNEQFF
TRBJ2-7,TRBV9,CASSGLAGRYEQYF
TRBJ2-5,TRBV19,CASNIGQGAKTQYF
TRBJ1-5,TRBV10-3,CAISESEDRVNQPQHF
TRBJ1-1,TRBV4-3,CASSQDGGGDHTEAFF
TRBJ1-1,TRBV7-8,CASSQPKLQGVEAFF
TRBJ2-1,TRBV5-3,CASSQTSGSYNEQFF
TRBJ2-3,TRBV5-4,CASSLGGAEIDTQYF
TRBJ2-4,TRBV6-1,CASRKGGDENIQYF
TRBJ2-1,TRBV7-9,CASSALTSGPDNEQFF
TRBJ2-7,TRBV10-3,CAISDAPGQKKYEQYF